These 16 T cell receptor beta chains originate from one sample sequenced in a study of cytomegalovirus exposure and HLA in healthy donors. The PCR was carried out with 60 Vbeta primers and 13 Jbeta primers. Clones were read by immunoSEQ multiplex PCR, and TCRdb kept only the in-frame ones, dropping some. The sample lists roughly 200,000 clones; less than 85% were seen once. The sequenced material came from PBMCs. All receptors come from a boy aged 5 to 17 in good health and CMV-seronegative.

This chain uses TRBV4-1 with TRBJ2-1, with 8 bases matching TRBD2. V dropped 4 bases and J dropped 0; count of bases not matched to a gene: 14. The germline V gene encodes CDR1 MGHRA and CDR2 YSYEKL. The CDR3 totals 19 residues. CDR3 bases: TGCGCCAGCAGCCCATCTCCGGTCCAGCGGGGGAGCTCCTACAATGAGCAGTTCTTC. Protein sequence: CASSPSPVQRGSSYNEQFF.

The chain links TRBV9 to TRBJ1-3; D call uncertain. The germline V gene has CDR1 SGDLS and CDR2 YYNGEE. The V gene lost 0 bases and the J gene lost 5 bases, with 6 bases spanning the gap. The length of the CDR3 is 13 residues. The CDR3 sequence: CASSVGARNTIYF. The CDR3 bases are TGTGCCAGCAGCGTAGGGGCGAGAAACACCATATATTTT.

The chain joins TRBV6-6 to TRBJ1-5; TRBD1 matches 8 bases. Per germline, CDR1 MNHNY and CDR2 SVGAGI (reference sequence). V gave up 7 bases and J gave up 3 bases; unmatched junction bases: 5. The CDR3 totals 14 residues. CDR3 protein: CASTSGGPNQPQHF. DNA of the CDR3: TGTGCCAGCACCTCAGGGGGCCCCAATCAGCCCCAGCATTTT.

CDR3 loop: CASSPQPTGSYNEQFF. CDR3 in DNA: TGTGCCAGCTCACCACAGCCCACCGGCTCCTACAATGAGCAGTTCTTC. This chain links TRBV18 with TRBJ2-1; no reliable D call. Trimming left V 1 base short and J 0 bases short, with 10 bases between. Germline V lookup: CDR1 KGHSH, CDR2 LQKENI. CDR3 length equals 16 residues. Using reference TRBV18 and TRBJ2-1 for the parts outside the CDR3, the full variable domain is NAGVMQNPRHLVRRRGQEARLRCSPMKGHSHVYWYRQLPEEGLKFMVYLQKENIIDESGMPKERFSAEFPKEGPSILRIQQVVRGDSAAYFCASSPQPTGSYNEQFFGPGTRLTVL.

The rearrangement links TRBV19 to TRBJ2-1; 7 bases fit TRBD2. V was pared by 3 bases and J by 2 bases, with 7 bases of the junction left unmatched. CDR3 size: 16 residues. Germline CDR1 is LNHDA and CDR2 is SQIVND (reference sequence). CDR3 DNA: TGTGCCAGTAGTATGTCGGCTGCGGGAGCCTACAATGAGCAGTTCTTC. Its protein is CASSMSAAGAYNEQFF.

J is TRBJ1-1 and V is TRBV7-8, with D unresolved. This CDR3 has 13 residues. The germline gives CDR1 SGHVS, CDR2 FQNEAQ. Trimming left V 5 bases short and J 4 bases short, with 11 bases between. Here the CDR3 reads CASSRSSGTEAFF. Written as DNA, the CDR3 is TGTGCCAGCAGCCGTAGTAGTGGCACTGAAGCTTTCTTT.

As for this clone: A junction end diverges from the germline sequence, so it may reflect a read error. The rearrangement links TRBV11-1 to TRBJ2-7, with 7 bases identical to TRBD1. Germline assignment: CDR1 SGHAT and CDR2 FQDESV (reference sequence). The CDR3 sequence is 14 residues long. The CDR3 coding sequence is TGTGCCGGCAGCCACGAGGGACAGCCCTACGAGCAGTACTTC. Its protein product is CAGSHEGQPYEQYF.

The CDR3 nucleotides read TGTGCCAGCAGCGAAGGACTAGCGGGAGGGAATGAGCAGTTCTTC. Its protein is CASSEGLAGGNEQFF. The chain joins TRBV7-6 to TRBJ2-1; 15 nucleotides match TRBD2. V lost 5 bases, J lost 7 bases, and 3 bases stayed unmatched. CDR1 is SGHVS and CDR2 is FNYEAQ in the germline V gene. The CDR3 sequence is 15 residues long. Filled out from reference TRBV7-6 and TRBJ2-1, the complete variable domain reads GAGVSQSPRYKVTKRGQDVALRCDPISGHVSLYWYRQALGQGPEFLTYFNYEAQQDKSGLPNDRFSAERPEGSISTLTIQRTEQRDSAMYRCASSEGLAGGNEQFFGPGTRLTVL.

A few counts support this clone. The chain couples TRBV4-1 to TRBJ2-4; TRBD1 matches at 7 bases. This CDR3 contains 16 residues. V lost 2 bases and J lost 4; bases outside the gene matches: 8. Germline values: CDR1 MGHRA, CDR2 YSYEKL. The CDR3 sequence: CASSQSDRERKNIQYF. CDR3 DNA sequence: TGCGCCAGCAGCCAATCCGACAGGGAGAGGAAAAACATTCAGTACTTC.

The chain recombines TRBV19 with TRBJ2-4; 8 bases line up with TRBD1. The ends lost 4 bases at V and 6 bases at J; junction bases unmatched: 8. Per germline, CDR1 LNHDA and CDR2 SQIVND (reference sequence). The CDR3 has 15 residues. In nucleotides, the CDR3 is TGTGCCAGTAGTAACTCAGGGGGCGCGGGAAACATTCAGTACTTC. Amino acid sequence: CASSNSGGAGNIQYF.

This sequence joins TRBV19 and TRBJ2-4; D may be TRBD1 (6 bases). The V end was cut by 6 bases, the J end by 3 bases, with 15 bases between. This CDR3 is 15 amino acids long. Germline V CDR1 and CDR2: LNHDA, SQIVND (reference sequence). The chain's CDR3 is CASSPWTENKNIQYF. In DNA, the CDR3 is TGTGCCAGTAGCCCCTGGACAGAGAACAAAAACATTCAGTACTTC.

V and J are TRBV5-6 and TRBJ2-2; TRBD1 is a possible D gene (5 bases). This CDR3 region has 16 residues. V dropped 6 bases and J dropped 4 bases, with 19 bases sitting between them. Germline CDR1 reads SGHDT; CDR2 reads YYEEEE. DNA for the CDR3: TGTGCCAGCACAGAGCAGGGCAGGGTAAGCACCGGGGAGCTGTTTTTT. Amino acid sequence: CASTEQGRVSTGELFF.

This clone was observed a few times. CDR3 region: CASSPSPPTSGGVTDTQYF. The CDR3 coding sequence is TGTGCCAGCAGCCCCTCGCCGCCGACTAGCGGGGGGGTAACAGATACGCAGTATTTT. This chain links TRBV5-5 with TRBJ2-3; TRBD2 aligns across 14 bases. CDR1 and CDR2 (germline): SGHKS, YYEKEE (reference sequence). The J segment lost 3 bases and the V segment lost 4 bases, leaving 13 bases of the junction unmatched. There are 19 residues in the CDR3.

The chain carries TRBV19 and TRBJ2-1, with 11 bases that match TRBD2. This CDR3 has 16 amino acids. Germline V gene lookup returns CDR1 LNHDA and CDR2 SQIVND (reference sequence). With V trimmed by 2 bases and J by 11 bases, 11 bases remained unmatched. The CDR3 DNA sequence: TGTGCCAGTAGTATACCGGCTAGCGGGGGGACTCGGAAGCAGTTCTTC. Translation gives CASSIPASGGTRKQFF.

The chain employs TRBV9 and TRBJ2-7, with D uncertain. The length of the CDR3 is 14 residues. CDR1 and CDR2 (germline): SGDLS, YYNGEE. Trimming took 4 bases from V and 1 from J, leaving 12 bases between them. The CDR3 DNA sequence: TGTGCCAGCAGCATTGACGGGTGGTCCTACGAGCAGTACTTC. Residues: CASSIDGWSYEQYF.

V usage is TRBV19 and J usage is TRBJ2-7; TRBD2 agrees at 9 bases. The CDR3 has 15 amino acids. Trimming took 1 base from V and 6 from J; bases not matched to a gene: 7. Germline values: CDR1 LNHDA, CDR2 SQIVND (reference sequence). The CDR3, as DNA: TGTGCCAGTAGTATAGTTGGGGCGGGAGGGCGCGAGCAGTACTTC. Amino acid sequence: CASSIVGAGGREQYF. Supplemented by reference TRBV19 and TRBJ2-7, the full variable domain reads DGGITQSPKYLFRKEGQNVTLSCEQNLNHDAMYWYRQDPGQGLRLIYYSQIVNDFQKGDIAEGYSVSREKKESFPLTVTSAQKNPTAFYLCASSIVGAGGREQYFGPGTRLTVT.